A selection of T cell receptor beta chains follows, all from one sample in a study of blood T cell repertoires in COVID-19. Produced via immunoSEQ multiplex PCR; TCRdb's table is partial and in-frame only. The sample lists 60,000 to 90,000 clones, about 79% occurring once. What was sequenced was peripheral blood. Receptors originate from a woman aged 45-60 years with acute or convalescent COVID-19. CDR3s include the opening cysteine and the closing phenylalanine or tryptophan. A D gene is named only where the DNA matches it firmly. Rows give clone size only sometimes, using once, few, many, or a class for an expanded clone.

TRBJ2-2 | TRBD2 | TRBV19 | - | TGTGCCAGTAGTACCAAACTAGCGGGAGGCAGGGAGCTGTTTTTT | CASSTKLAGGRELFF
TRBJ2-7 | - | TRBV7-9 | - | TGTGCCAGCAGCTCTACAGACAGGTCCGTCGGGTCGGAGCAGTACTTC | CASSSTDRSVGSEQYF
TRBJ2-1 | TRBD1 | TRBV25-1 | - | TGTGCCAGCAGTGAATGGACAGGGAAAAATGAGCAGTTCTTC | CASSEWTGKNEQFF
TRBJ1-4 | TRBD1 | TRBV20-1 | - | TGCAGTGCTAGTCAAGGGGGCGAGTATAAACTGTTTTTT | CSASQGGEYKLFF
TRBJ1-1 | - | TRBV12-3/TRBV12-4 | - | TGTGCCAGCACTACCCAGGCAGGCGCTGAAGCTTTCTTT | CASTTQAGAEAFF
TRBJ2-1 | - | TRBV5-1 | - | TGCGCCAGCAGCTTGCCAACGGGACTCATCAACAATGAGCAGTTCTTC | CASSLPTGLINNEQFF
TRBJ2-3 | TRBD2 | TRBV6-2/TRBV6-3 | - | TGTGCCAGCAGTTACGTAGCGGGAGGGCCGAGGGACACAGATACGCAGTATTTT | CASSYVAGGPRDTDTQYF
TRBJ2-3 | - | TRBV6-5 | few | TGTGCCAGCACCTCCCGGTTTACGCAGTATTTT | CASTSRFTQYF
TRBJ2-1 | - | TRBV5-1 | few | TGCGCCAGCACCCTATCGGGTTCCAGTTACTACAATGAGCAGTTCTTC | CASTLSGSSYYNEQFF
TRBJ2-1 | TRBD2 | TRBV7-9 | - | TGTGCCAGCAGCTTAGCGCTAGCGGGGTTCCCAAATGAGCAGTTCTTC | CASSLALAGFPNEQFF
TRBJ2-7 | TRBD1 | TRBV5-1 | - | TGCGCCAGCAGCTCAGGGACAGTCAACTCCTACGAGCAGTACTTC | CASSSGTVNSYEQYF
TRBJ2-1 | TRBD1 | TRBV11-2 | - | TGTGCCAGCAGCTTAGAGCCAGGGGGCAGGAATGAGCAGTTCTTC | CASSLEPGGRNEQFF
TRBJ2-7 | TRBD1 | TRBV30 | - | TGTGCCTGGAGTTCCGGACAGGGGTTTGGCGAGCAGTACTTC | CAWSSGQGFGEQYF
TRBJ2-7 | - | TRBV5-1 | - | TGCGCCAGCAGCGCAACCGGGACTTCCATCTACGAGCAGTACTTC | CASSATGTSIYEQYF